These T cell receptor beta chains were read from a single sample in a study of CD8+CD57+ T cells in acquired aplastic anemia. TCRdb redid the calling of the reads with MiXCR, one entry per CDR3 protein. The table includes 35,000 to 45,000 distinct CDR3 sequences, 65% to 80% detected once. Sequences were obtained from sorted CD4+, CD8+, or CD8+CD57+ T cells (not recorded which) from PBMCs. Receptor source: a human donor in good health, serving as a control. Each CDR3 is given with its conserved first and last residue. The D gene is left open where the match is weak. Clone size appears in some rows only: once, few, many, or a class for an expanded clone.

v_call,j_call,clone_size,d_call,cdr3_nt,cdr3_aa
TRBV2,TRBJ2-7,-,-,TGTGCCGGCACCAGGGACGTAACCGGATTCGAGCAGTACTTC,CAGTRDVTGFEQYF
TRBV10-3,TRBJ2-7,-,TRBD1,TGTGCCATCAGTGAAGCGGCCAGGACAGGCCGCCACGAGCAGTACTTC,CAISEAARTGRHEQYF
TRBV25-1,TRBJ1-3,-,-,TGTGCCAGCAGTGAATATCGAACAGGATACTCTGGAAACACCATATATTTT,CASSEYRTGYSGNTIYF
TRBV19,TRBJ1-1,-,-,TGTGCCAGTAGTTGGAGCGGGACGCTCAACACTGAAGCTTTCTTT,CASSWSGTLNTEAFF
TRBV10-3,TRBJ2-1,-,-,TGTGCCATCACATCCAGGCCGAACTCCTACAATGAGCAGTTCTTC,CAITSRPNSYNEQFF
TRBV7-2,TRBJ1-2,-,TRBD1,TGTGCCAGCAGCGTAAATCAGGGGGAAAATGGCTACACCTTC,CASSVNQGENGYTF
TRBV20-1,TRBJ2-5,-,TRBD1,TGCAGTGCTAGAAGGGGGACAGGGGGTAGGGGAGAGACCCAGTACTTC,CSARRGTGGRGETQYF
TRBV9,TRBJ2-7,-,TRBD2,TGTGCCAGCAGCTCTGGACTAGCGTATAGCTCCTACGAGCAGTACTTC,CASSSGLAYSSYEQYF
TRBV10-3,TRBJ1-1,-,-,TGTGCCATCAGTGAGCTTTCCTCGAACACTGAAGCTTTCTTT,CAISELSSNTEAFF
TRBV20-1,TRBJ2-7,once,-,TGCAGTGCCATACGCGGGGTGGAGCAGTACTTC,CSAIRGVEQYF
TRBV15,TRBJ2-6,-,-,TGTGCCACCAGCAGAGATTCGGGGAGTGGGGCCAACGTCCTGACTTTC,CATSRDSGSGANVLTF